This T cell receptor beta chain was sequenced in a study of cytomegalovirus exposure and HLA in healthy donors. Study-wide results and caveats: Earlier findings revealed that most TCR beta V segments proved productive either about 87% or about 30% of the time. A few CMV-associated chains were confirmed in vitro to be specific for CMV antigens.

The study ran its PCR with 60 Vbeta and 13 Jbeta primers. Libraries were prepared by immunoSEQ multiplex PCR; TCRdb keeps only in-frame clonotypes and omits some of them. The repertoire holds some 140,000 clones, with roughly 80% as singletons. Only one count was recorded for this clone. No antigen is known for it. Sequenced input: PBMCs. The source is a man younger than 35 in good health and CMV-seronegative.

This CDR3 reads CASSVWTGDEKLFF. As DNA, the CDR3 is TGTGCCAGCAGTGTATGGACAGGAGATGAAAAACTGTTTTTT. The rearrangement uses TRBV2 and TRBJ1-4; 7 nucleotides line up with TRBD1. Unmatched junction bases numbered 5, after V lost 4 bases and J lost 6 bases. The germline CDR1 and CDR2 sequences are SNHLY and FYNNEI. This CDR3 has 14 residues.